A single sample gave rise to the 30 T cell receptor beta chains below, sequenced in a study of breast tumors, draining lymph nodes, adjacent tissues. TCRdb passed the multiplex PCR reads through MiXCR, listing each CDR3 protein once. In the table there are approximately 210,000 distinct CDR3 sequences, approximately 30% of which are singletons. The lymph nodes were axillary draining lymph nodes from breast cancer patients. The sequenced sample was axillary lymph node tissue. Every receptor here comes from a female donor with breast cancer. Some clones in this sample may be carry-over from other donors' samples.

The V and J genes are TRBV20-1 and TRBJ1-2, with 7 positions matching TRBD1. After removal of 1 base from V and 9 bases from J, the junction contained 11 bases not matched to a gene. Germline V gene sequence: CDR1 DFQATT, CDR2 SNEGSKA (reference sequence). The CDR3 spans 14 residues. CDR3 sequence reads: CSARVGEGAYSYTF. CDR3 coding DNA: TGCAGTGCTAGAGTAGGCGAGGGGGCTTACAGCTACACCTTC.

There are many counts of this clonotype. The V and J genes are TRBV4-2 and TRBJ1-3; TRBD1 is a possible D gene (5 bases). The V end lost 7 bases, the J end lost 2 bases, and 21 bases lay between the germline ends. CDR1 and CDR2 from the germline V gene are LGHNA and YNFKEQ. The CDR3 extends over 17 amino acids. CDR3 loop: CASTEGSGNGAGNTIYF. The CDR3 nucleotides read TGTGCCAGCACCGAGGGGTCCGGGAACGGAGCTGGAAACACCATATATTTT.

V and J are TRBV7-9 and TRBJ1-2; possible D gene TRBD1, 6 bases. The CDR3 consists of 17 residues. Germline loops: CDR1 SEHNR, CDR2 FQNEAQ (reference sequence). V was cut by 5 bases and J by 4 bases, with 23 bases left in between. CDR3 in amino acids: CASSLEDRPKPSYGYTF. In nucleotides, the CDR3 is TGTGCCAGCAGCCTAGAAGACAGGCCTAAACCCTCCTATGGCTACACCTTC.

This chain joins TRBV30 and TRBJ2-5, with a possible D match to TRBD2 (6 bases). Germline V gene lookup returns CDR1 GTSNPN and CDR2 SVGIG (reference sequence). The CDR3 runs to 13 residues. Trimming removed 0 bases at V and 7 bases at J, with 12 bases between. The CDR3 spells CAWSVRGGSTQYF. The CDR3 DNA sequence: TGTGCCTGGAGTGTGAGGGGAGGTTCGACCCAGTACTTC.

The V call is TRBV7-2, the J call TRBJ2-1; TRBD2 agrees at 9 bases. The CDR3 has 19 residues. Trimming at V came to 5 bases and at J to 3 bases, leaving 17 bases not matched to a gene. Germline values: CDR1 SGHTA, CDR2 FQGNSA. Here the CDR3 reads CASSKRRGPASGNYNEQFF. In nucleotides, the CDR3 is TGTGCCAGCAGCAAGAGAAGGGGGCCCGCTAGCGGGAACTACAATGAGCAGTTCTTC.

There are many counts of this clonotype. The V call is TRBV15, the J call TRBJ2-1, with TRBD2 matching over 8 bases. This CDR3 spans 17 amino acids. V dropped 2 bases and J dropped 5; count of bases not matched to a gene: 11. Germline V gives CDR1 LNHNV, CDR2 YYDKDF (reference sequence). Here the CDR3 reads CATSRQQTSVRDNEQFF. CDR3 coding DNA: TGTGCCACCAGCAGACAACAGACTAGCGTGAGAGACAATGAGCAGTTCTTC.

The chain links TRBV5-8 to TRBJ1-4, with TRBD1 matching 9 bases. J was trimmed by 8 bases and V by 4 bases; bases with no gene match: 9. The CDR3 spans 15 residues. CDR1 SGHTS and CDR2 YDEGEE come from the germline V gene. The CDR3 here is CASSPGTGLEEKLFF. The CDR3 region has the DNA TGTGCCAGCAGCCCGGGGACAGGGTTGGAAGAAAAACTGTTTTTT.

This clonotype was picked up one time. Without the conserved terminal phenylalanine or tryptophan, this CDR3 likely stems from a read error. This rearrangement joins TRBV25-1 to TRBJ1-6; D is unresolved. The CDR3 spans 12 residues. The germline CDR1 and CDR2 sequences are MGHDK and SYGVNS. The germline V and J ends were trimmed by 8 bases and 4 bases, with 6 bases remaining between them. The CDR3 loop reads CASGSYNSPLHL. DNA of the CDR3: TGTGCCAGCGGCTCTTATAATTCACCCCTCCACCTT.

About this clonotype itself: A single base separates this from a much larger clone, so it may be a read error. The chain combines TRBV12-3 or TRBV12-4 with TRBJ1-5; tentatively, D is TRBD1 (5 bases). V shed 3 bases and J shed 7 bases, with 13 bases lying between them. The CDR3 is made up of 14 amino acids. The CDR3 loop is CASSFDRTRQPQHF. As DNA, the CDR3 is TGTGCCAGCAGTTTCGACAGAACGAGGCAGCCCCAGCATTTT.

The chain uses TRBV6-2 or TRBV6-3 and TRBJ2-5; 15 bases agree with TRBD2. This CDR3 spans 17 amino acids. Germline assignment: CDR1 MNHEY and CDR2 SVGEGT. The J segment lost 2 bases and the V segment lost 8 bases, leaving 9 bases of the junction unmatched. This CDR3 reads CASQTPGLAGGQETQYF. The CDR3 region has the DNA TGTGCCAGCCAAACACCGGGACTAGCGGGAGGTCAAGAGACCCAGTACTTC.

This clonotype has ten or more counts. This chain joins TRBV5-8 and TRBJ1-2; maybe TRBD1 (5 bases). Trimming left V 0 bases short and J 3 bases short, with 18 bases between. From germline, CDR1 is SGHTS and CDR2 YDEGEE. This CDR3 is built from 17 residues. In DNA form, the CDR3 reads TGTGCCAGCAGCTTGGGGTTCGCGGGGGATAACGACTATGGCTACACCTTC. Translated, it gives CASSLGFAGDNDYGYTF.

This clonotype was found many times. This sequence joins TRBV11-2 and TRBJ2-1, with D hard to call. Germline V lookup: CDR1 SGHAT, CDR2 FQNNGV. The CDR3 has 16 amino acids. With 1 base removed from V and 4 bases from J, the gap between germline ends came to 14 bases. CDR3 residues: CASSLGLEPPYNEQFF. As DNA, the CDR3 is TGTGCCAGCAGCTTAGGCCTAGAACCCCCTTACAATGAGCAGTTCTTC.

This clonotype has a count of ten or more. The chain joins TRBV5-1 to TRBJ1-5; 7 bases align to TRBD1. The V gene end was trimmed by 1 base and the J gene end by 9 bases; junction bases not matched to a gene: 7. Germline V gene lookup returns CDR1 SGHRS and CDR2 YFSETQ. The CDR3 has 14 amino acids. CDR3 sequence: CASSLSGGGGPQHF. The CDR3 nucleotides are TGCGCCAGCAGCTTGTCAGGGGGGGGAGGGCCCCAGCATTTT.

The rearrangement links TRBV20-1 to TRBJ2-3; 9 bases agree with TRBD2. CDR3 length: 15 residues. V was pared by 6 bases and J by 6 bases, with 13 bases of the junction left unmatched. From germline, CDR1 is DFQATT and CDR2 SNEGSKA (reference sequence). The DNA of the CDR3 is TGCAGTGCAGTTTCCCGCGGGAGGGCCGGCGATACGCAGTATTTT. Translating gives CSAVSRGRAGDTQYF.

The table lists this clonotype with many counts. In DNA form, the CDR3 reads TGTGCCAGCAGTTCGGGACAGTTGCCGCAAGAGACCCAGTACTTC. Its translation: CASSSGQLPQETQYF. The gene calls are TRBV5-4 and TRBJ2-5, with 7 bases aligning to TRBD1. Germline loops: CDR1 SGHNT, CDR2 YYREEE (reference sequence). Germline trimming cut 5 bases from V and 2 bases from J; bases unmatched to any gene: 9. There are 15 residues in the CDR3.

V is TRBV7-9 and J is TRBJ2-1; the D gene is possibly TRBD2 (5 bases). From germline, CDR1 is SEHNR and CDR2 FQNEAQ (reference sequence). This CDR3 has 13 residues. V shed 5 bases and J shed 9 bases, with 14 bases lying between them. The CDR3, as DNA: TGTGCCAGCAGCCCGGACGCTGAGGGTGAGCAGTTCTTC. Its translation: CASSPDAEGEQFF.

This clonotype was found a few times. One end of the junction does not line up with germline, which may come from a read error. The genes are TRBV5-1 and TRBJ2-5, with D perhaps TRBD2 (6 bases). Per the germline V gene, CDR1 is SGHRS and CDR2 is YFSETQ. This CDR3 is 15 amino acids long. The CDR3 is CASSSNTGDHETQYF. Written as DNA, the CDR3 is TGCGCCAGCAGCTCCAACACGGGGGACCACGAGACCCAGTACTTC.

This clonotype appeared a few times. This chain links TRBV15 with TRBJ1-1, with TRBD1 matching 7 bases. Germline V gene data show CDR1 as LNHNV and CDR2 as YYDKDF (reference sequence). The V and J ends lost 7 bases and 8 bases, in that order; junction bases with no gene match: 7. CDR3 size: 12 residues. CDR3 protein: CATKQGTEEAFF. The DNA for the CDR3 is TGTGCCACCAAACAGGGGACAGAGGAAGCTTTCTTT.

This clonotype was counted many times. The J gene is TRBJ2-7, the V gene TRBV16; TRBD1 is a possible D gene (6 bases). The CDR3 has 15 amino acids. Trimming stripped 0 bases from V and 7 bases from J, with 16 bases between. CDR1 is KGHSY, CDR2 FQNENV, per germline. Here the CDR3 DNA reads TGTGCCAGCAGCCAATCGAGGCCAGGGGTTGGGGAGCAGTACTTC. Translating it yields CASSQSRPGVGEQYF. The complete variable domain, with remaining parts taken from reference TRBV16 and TRBJ2-7, reads GEEVAQTPKHLVRGEGQKAKLYCAPIKGHSYVFWYQQVLKNEFKFLISFQNENVFDETGMPKERFSAKCLPNSPCSLEIQATKLEDSAVYFCASSQSRPGVGEQYFGPGTRLTVT.

Worth noting for this clonotype: A much larger clone lies one base from this, so it may be a read error. V and J are TRBV20-1 and TRBJ2-7; 8 nucleotides line up with TRBD1. V lost 5 bases and J lost 6; bases outside the gene matches: 12. The CDR3 has 14 amino acids. CDR1 DFQATT and CDR2 SNEGSKA come from the germline V gene (reference sequence). The CDR3 DNA is TGCAGTGCTGGAGGACAGGGCGGGTACTCCGAGCAGTACTTC. Its protein product is CSAGGQGGYSEQYF.

V is TRBV28 and J is TRBJ2-5; a possible D gene is TRBD2 (5 bases). V lost 4 bases and J lost 9, with 12 bases in between. The CDR3 has 12 residues. CDR1 is MDHEN and CDR2 is SYDVKM in the germline V gene. CDR3 sequence (DNA): TGTGCCAGCAGTTCCGGGATGTTGGCCCAGTACTTC. This encodes CASSSGMLAQYF. Looking up the rest from reference TRBV28 and TRBJ2-5 gives the full variable domain: DVKVTQSSRYLVKRTGEKVFLECVQDMDHENMFWYRQDPGLGLRLIYFSYDVKMKEKGDIPEGYSVSREKKERFSLILESASTNQTSMYLCASSSGMLAQYFGPGTRLLVL.

This clonotype was counted many times. The chain has TRBV20-1 and TRBJ2-3; 8 bases align to TRBD1. Losses at the gene ends were 6 bases for V and 4 bases for J; bases not matched to a gene: 3. This CDR3 spans 12 amino acids. In germline, CDR1 is DFQATT, CDR2 SNEGSKA (reference sequence). The CDR3 coding sequence is TGCAGTGCCAGACAGGGGCCAGATACGCAGTATTTT. It translates to CSARQGPDTQYF.

The V gene is TRBV4-1, the J gene TRBJ1-1, with D possibly matching TRBD1 (5 bases). The germline CDR1 and CDR2 sequences are MGHRA and YSYEKL. CDR3 size: 17 residues. Trimming removed 0 bases from V and 0 bases from J, with 14 bases in between. CDR3 coding DNA: TGCGCCAGCAGCCAAGATGGCCCGGGGGTTATGAACACTGAAGCTTTCTTT. This translates into CASSQDGPGVMNTEAFF.

This rearrangement joins TRBV5-1 to TRBJ1-3; 12 bases are shared with TRBD1. The CDR3 totals 18 residues. CDR1 and CDR2 from the germline V gene are SGHRS and YFSETQ. J was trimmed by 3 bases and V by 5 bases; bases with no gene match: 12. DNA for the CDR3: TGCGCCAGCAGACAATTTCCGGGACAGGGGGCTTATGGAAACACCATATATTTT. Its protein product is CASRQFPGQGAYGNTIYF.

V is TRBV12-3 or TRBV12-4 and J is TRBJ2-4; perhaps TRBD2 as D (5 bases). CDR3 size: 15 residues. With 5 bases removed from V and 5 bases from J, the gap between germline ends came to 16 bases. CDR3 sequence reads: CASSPSLAVENIQYF. For the CDR3, the DNA is TGTGCCAGCAGTCCCTCGCTAGCAGTAGAAAACATTCAGTACTTC.

This clonotype was detected a few times. A much larger clone is a single base away; this may be a read error. The chain couples TRBV7-9 to TRBJ2-2; D remains ambiguous. CDR1 is SEHNR, CDR2 FQNEAQ, per germline (reference sequence). The CDR3 consists of 13 residues. The germline V and J ends were trimmed by 4 bases and 4 bases, with 7 bases remaining between them. CDR3 DNA sequence: TGTGCCAGCAGCTCCAGAAGCACCGGGGAGCTGTTTTTT. It yields the protein CASSSRSTGELFF.

The table lists this clonotype with many counts. The rearrangement joins TRBV20-1 to TRBJ2-7; weak D call: TRBD1 (6 bases). Per germline, CDR1 DFQATT and CDR2 SNEGSKA (reference sequence). The V gene lost 0 bases and the J gene lost 2 bases, with 14 bases spanning the gap. This CDR3 is 15 amino acids long. This CDR3 is CSARDLTGLPYEQYF. In nucleotides, the CDR3 is TGCAGTGCTAGAGATTTAACAGGGTTACCCTACGAGCAGTACTTC.

This clonotype was seen at least ten times. This chain uses TRBV20-1 with TRBJ2-4, with D hard to call. With 0 bases removed from V and 1 base from J, the gap between germline ends came to 7 bases. The CDR3 is 14 amino acids. Germline V CDR1 and CDR2: DFQATT, SNEGSKA (reference sequence). The CDR3 nucleotides read TGCAGTGCTAGAGACCAGGATGCCAAAAACATTCAGTACTTC. Protein product: CSARDQDAKNIQYF.

This clonotype was detected many times. This chain joins TRBV10-3 and TRBJ2-7; 7 nucleotides align to TRBD1. The CDR3 is made up of 13 amino acids. The V segment lost 10 bases and the J segment 3 bases; nucleotides outside the gene matches: 9. Per germline, CDR1 ENHRY and CDR2 SYGVKD. DNA of the CDR3: TGTGCCACCGGGACAGAGTTTTTCTACGAGCAGTACTTC. It is translated as CATGTEFFYEQYF.

This clonotype was detected many times. The genes are TRBV7-2 and TRBJ2-4; unclear D gene. V gave up 5 bases and J gave up 8 bases, with 13 bases separating them. Germline loops: CDR1 SGHTA, CDR2 FQGNSA. This CDR3 has 13 residues. The CDR3: CASSQRQGYIQYF. In DNA, the CDR3 is TGTGCCAGCAGCCAAAGACAAGGTTACATTCAGTACTTC.